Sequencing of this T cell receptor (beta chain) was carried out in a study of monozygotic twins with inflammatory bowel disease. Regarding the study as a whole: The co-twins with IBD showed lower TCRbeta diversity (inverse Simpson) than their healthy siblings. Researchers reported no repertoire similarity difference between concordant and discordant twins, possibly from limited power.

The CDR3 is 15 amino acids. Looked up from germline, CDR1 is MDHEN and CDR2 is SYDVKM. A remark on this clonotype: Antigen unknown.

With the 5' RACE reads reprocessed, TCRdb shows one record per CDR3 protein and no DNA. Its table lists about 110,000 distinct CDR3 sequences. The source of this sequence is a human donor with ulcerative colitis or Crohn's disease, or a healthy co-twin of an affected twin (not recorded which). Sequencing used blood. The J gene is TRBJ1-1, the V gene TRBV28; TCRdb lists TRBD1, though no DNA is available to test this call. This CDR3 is CASAGQGTLNTEAFF.